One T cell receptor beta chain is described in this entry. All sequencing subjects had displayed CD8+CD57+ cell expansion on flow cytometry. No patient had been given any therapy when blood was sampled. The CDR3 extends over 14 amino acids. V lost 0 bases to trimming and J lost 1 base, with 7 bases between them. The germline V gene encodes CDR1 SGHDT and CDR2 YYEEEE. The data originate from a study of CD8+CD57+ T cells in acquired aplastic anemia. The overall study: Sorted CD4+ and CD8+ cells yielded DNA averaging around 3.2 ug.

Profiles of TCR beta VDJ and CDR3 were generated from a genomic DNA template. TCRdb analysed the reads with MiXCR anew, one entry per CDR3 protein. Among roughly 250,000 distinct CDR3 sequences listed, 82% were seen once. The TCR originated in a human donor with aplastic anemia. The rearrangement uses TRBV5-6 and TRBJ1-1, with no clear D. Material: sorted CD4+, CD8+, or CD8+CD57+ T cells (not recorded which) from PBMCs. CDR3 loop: CASSLGEANTEAFF. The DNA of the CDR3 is TGTGCCAGCAGCTTGGGGGAGGCGAACACTGAAGCTTTCTTT.